This TCR beta chain was profiled in a study of blood T cells in healthy people across ages. Findings and limits, study-wide: Greater diversity and more naive CD4+ cells were seen in long-lived donors than in aged donors. Unsorted PBMCs blocked a conclusive comparison of naive and antigen-experienced cells.

With regard to this clonotype: No antigen is known for it.

All donors came from Russia, were Caucasian and healthy, and spanned ages about 6 to 100. The J segment lost 1 base and the V segment lost 0 bases, leaving 8 bases of the junction unmatched. The germline V gene encodes CDR1 LNHNV and CDR2 YYDKDF (reference sequence). CDR3 length: 17 residues. PCR was performed a second time for about 7 to 11 cycles using a sample-barcoded 5' primer and a J-beta primer mix. TCRdb redid the calling of the 5' RACE reads with MiXCR, one entry per CDR3 protein. The sample includes fewer than 2,000,000 distinct CDR3 sequences, 39% of them seen just once. The sequencing input was blood. The rearrangement joins TRBV15 to TRBJ1-1; 7 bases are a match to TRBD1. This TCR was sampled from a human donor in good health. CDR3 bases: TGTGCCACCAGCAGAGATCAACTAAGGGGGCGGAACACTGAAGCTTTCTTT. The encoded protein is CATSRDQLRGRNTEAFF. Supplemented by reference TRBV15 and TRBJ1-1, the full variable domain reads DAMVIQNPRYQVTQFGKPVTLSCSQTLNHNVMYWYQQKSSQAPKLLFHYYDKDFNNEADTPDNFQSRRPNTSFCFLDIRSPGLGDTAMYLCATSRDQLRGRNTEAFFGQGTRLTVV.